This record looks at one T cell receptor (beta chain) sequence and its context. Its antigen remains unknown. The sample is drawn from a study of radiation and T cells in renal cell carcinoma. Overall study context: Nephrectomy followed 15 Gy stereotactic body radiation by 4 weeks.

The V gene's germline CDR1 is SNHLY and CDR2 FYNNEI. There are 15 residues in the CDR3. The V segment lost 10 bases and the J segment 7 bases; nucleotides outside the gene matches: 16. Findings and limits, study-wide: In blood, top tumor clones expanded by 2 weeks, shrinking by 4. Without pretreatment biopsies, baseline tumor clonotype presence was undetermined.

The assay was immunoSEQ multiplex PCR, and TCRdb's table has in-frame clones only and misses some. The sample carries 120,000 or so clones, roughly 77% recorded once. Indicated time point: blood 2 weeks post-SBRT. As to treatment: 15 Gy SBRT to primary tumor, nephrectomy 4 weeks later. After SBRT, blood was collected at 2 and 4 weeks, plus baseline. This chain uses TRBV2 with TRBJ2-1; 7 nucleotides line up with TRBD2. The clonotype originates from a woman aged 55-70 years with renal cell carcinoma. Material: blood, obtained from a patient whose treatment included radiotherapy and nephrectomy. CDR3 bases: TGTGCCACCCAGCGGTCAAGCGGGAAAGGTAATGAGCAGTTCTTC. This encodes CATQRSSGKGNEQFF.